The rows below give T cell receptor beta chains drawn from one sample of a study of T cell responses to AZD1222 COVID-19 vaccine. Sequencing used immunoSEQ multiplex PCR; TCRdb keeps in-frame clones, though not all of them. The table has 130,000 to 150,000 clones, 90% seen once. Sequencing was performed on peripheral blood, taken on day 0 of AZD1222 vaccination. The origin of the receptors is an adult in good health. The CDR3 runs from the conserved cysteine through the conserved F or W. Each record gives: J gene, D gene, V gene, clone size, CDR3 DNA, CDR3 protein. The D gene is left open where the match is weak. The listing skips clone size in some rows; elsewhere it reads once, few, many or a size class.

TRBJ2-5,TRBD2,TRBV5-1,-,TGCGCCAGCAGTCGCAGAGAGCGGGGGGCCGGGGAGACCCAGTACTTC,CASSRRERGAGETQYF
TRBJ1-1,-,TRBV12-3/TRBV12-4,-,TGTGCCAGCAGTTGGACGGTCGACGGAGGAGCTTTCTTT,CASSWTVDGGAFF
TRBJ2-1,-,TRBV5-1,-,TGCGCCAGCAGCTTGGAGCTAGCCTCCAATGAGCAGTTCTTC,CASSLELASNEQFF
TRBJ2-7,TRBD2,TRBV19,-,TGTGCCAGTAGTGCCCAAGCGGGGGCGGAATACGAGCAGTACTTC,CASSAQAGAEYEQYF
TRBJ1-1,-,TRBV7-9,-,TGTGCCAGCAGCTCCCTGGGACTCGGAAGGGCTTTCTTT,CASSSLGLGRAFF
TRBJ2-1,TRBD2,TRBV7-9,-,TGTGCCAGCAGCGCGGGGCTAGCGGGGGCCTCGGCGCAGTTCTTC,CASSAGLAGASAQFF
TRBJ2-4,-,TRBV19,-,TGTGCCAGTAGTATTGGAGACATTCAGTACTTC,CASSIGDIQYF
TRBJ2-1,TRBD1,TRBV5-4,-,TGTGCCAGCAGCCTCGGACTCACAGGGGACAATGAGCAGTTCTTC,CASSLGLTGDNEQFF
TRBJ2-7,-,TRBV7-6,-,TGTGCCAGCAGCTTAAACCTTGGGGCGGGGACGCGTGCCGAGCAGTACTTC,CASSLNLGAGTRAEQYF
TRBJ1-2,TRBD1,TRBV27,-,TGTGCCAGCAGTCCCGACAGGGCGGGCTATGGCTACACCTTC,CASSPDRAGYGYTF
TRBJ2-1,-,TRBV5-1,-,TGCGCCAGCAGCTTGGGGGCGGCGAGGCTCGGGGATGAGCAGTTCTTC,CASSLGAARLGDEQFF
TRBJ2-1,-,TRBV29-1,-,TGCAGCCTGGGGTCGGGCGGCGAGCAGTTCTTC,CSLGSGGEQFF
TRBJ2-1,TRBD1,TRBV7-9,-,TGTGCTATCGACTCCCCTACAGGGGGTACCTTCAATGAGCAGTTCTTC,CAIDSPTGGTFNEQFF
TRBJ2-3,-,TRBV4-1,-,TGCGCCAGCAGCCAAGGTCCCTTTCGGGCCGGTACAGATACGCAGTATTTT,CASSQGPFRAGTDTQYF
TRBJ2-3,TRBD1,TRBV7-9,-,TGTGCCAGCAGCTTCGACAGGGCCGGAGATACGCAGTATTTT,CASSFDRAGDTQYF
TRBJ1-1,-,TRBV6-5,-,TGTGCCAGCAGTTACCGTTGGAATTCAGGGATCACTGAAGCTTTCTTT,CASSYRWNSGITEAFF
TRBJ1-1,-,TRBV5-4,once,TGTGCCAGCAGCTTACAGGGCATCGGCACTGAAGCTTTCTTT,CASSLQGIGTEAFF
TRBJ2-7,-,TRBV7-2,-,TGTGCCAGCAGCTTAGAACAGCCCTACGAGCAGTACTTC,CASSLEQPYEQYF
TRBJ2-2,-,TRBV5-4,once,TGTGCCAGCAGCTTGGCCGGGGAGCTGTTTTTT,CASSLAGELFF
TRBJ2-5,TRBD1,TRBV2,-,TGTGCCAGCAGGATTCAAGTAGGGACAGGGCCGAAGGGCCAGTACTTC,CASRIQVGTGPKGQYF
TRBJ1-3,-,TRBV6-2/TRBV6-3,-,TGTGCCAGCAGTTACGACGGCGTGGCTGGAAACACCATATATTTT,CASSYDGVAGNTIYF
TRBJ2-2,-,TRBV5-1,-,TGCGCCAGCAGCTCCCGTGACCCTCGGGAGGGGGAGCTGTTTTTT,CASSSRDPREGELFF
TRBJ1-2,TRBD1,TRBV18,-,TGTGCCAGCTCACAGGGGGCCGGCTATGGCTACACCTTC,CASSQGAGYGYTF
TRBJ2-5,-,TRBV11-2,-,TGTGCCAGCAGCTTAGAGCGCCAAGAGACCCAGTACTTC,CASSLERQETQYF